The 9 T cell receptor beta chains in this list originate from one sample, sequenced in a study of T cell changes during pregnancy in multiple sclerosis (dated by TCRdb to the late 2010s). Preparation of the library involved the immunoSEQ multiplex PCR assay. TCRdb carries this immuneACCESS record with in-frame sequences only. Its versions omit some clonotypes, under half of them owing to an unresolved V gene in the studies checked, with the rest unexplained. Recorded for this sample are about 77,000 clones; around nine tenths of them occurred a single time. The top ten constitute 1.5% to 2% of the sample. The specimen comprised peripheral blood, sampled before pregnancy. The source of these receptors is a female donor with multiple sclerosis, enrolled in a pregnancy study.

CDR3: CASSQERATPHYGYTF. The DNA of the CDR3 is TGTGCCAGCAGCCAAGAGAGGGCAACCCCCCACTATGGCTACACCTTC. The chain carries TRBV4-2 and TRBJ1-2; D ambiguous. Germline V CDR1 and CDR2: LGHNA, YNFKEQ. V lost 0 bases to trimming and J lost 3 bases, with 14 bases between them. The CDR3 sequence is 16 residues long.

The chain links TRBV9 to TRBJ2-1, with D possibly TRBD1 on 5 matching bases. Germline-derived CDR1 and CDR2 are SGDLS and YYNGEE. The CDR3 loop spans 13 amino acids. The V end lost 3 bases, the J end lost 8 bases, and 12 bases lay between the germline ends. CDR3 sequence reads: CASSGGRWDEQFF. Written as DNA, the CDR3 is TGTGCCAGCAGCGGGGGCCGGTGGGATGAGCAGTTCTTC.

CDR3 nucleotide sequence: TGCGCCAGCAGCCAGACAGTCAACACCGGGGAGCTGTTTTTT. This sequence encodes CASSQTVNTGELFF. The chain recombines TRBV5-1 with TRBJ2-2; tentative D call: TRBD1 (5 bases). V gave up 4 bases and J gave up 2 bases, with 9 bases separating them. Germline V gives CDR1 SGHRS, CDR2 YFSETQ. The CDR3 length is 14 residues.

CDR3 protein: CATANTGAGYGYTF. CDR3 nucleotide sequence: TGTGCCACCGCTAACACGGGAGCTGGGTATGGCTACACCTTC. The J gene is TRBJ1-2, the V gene TRBV10-3; no firm D call. The germline gives CDR1 ENHRY, CDR2 SYGVKD. CDR3 length: 14 residues. V gave up 10 bases and J gave up 5 bases, with 20 bases separating them.

Comment on this clone: The junction departs from germline at one end; a sequencing error may be responsible. The V call is TRBV5-6, the J call TRBJ2-2, with TRBD2 matching 11 bases. The CDR3 is made up of 16 amino acids. Germline V gene lookup returns CDR1 SGHDT and CDR2 YYEEEE. CDR3 DNA sequence: TGTGCCAGCAGTTTGGGACTAGCGGAGTACACCGGGGAGCTGTTTTTT. The encoded protein is CASSLGLAEYTGELFF.

In this sample, this clone turned up a few times. The gene calls are TRBV28 and TRBJ1-5, with 7 bases that match TRBD1. The CDR3 extends over 14 amino acids. Germline-derived CDR1 and CDR2 are MDHEN and SYDVKM. Losses at the gene ends were 4 bases for V and 4 bases for J; bases not matched to a gene: 4. CDR3 sequence (DNA): TGTGCCAGCAGTTCGACAGGGTGGAATCAGCCCCAGCATTTT. It yields the protein CASSSTGWNQPQHF.

V gene TRBV5-6 combines with J gene TRBJ2-2, with 7 bases fitting TRBD2. CDR3 length equals 17 residues. V lost 3 bases to trimming and J lost 4 bases; unmatched junction nucleotides: 12. Germline CDR1 reads SGHDT; CDR2 reads YYEEEE. This CDR3 is CASSSLSMAGVTGELFF. CDR3 nucleotides: TGTGCCAGCAGCTCCCTCTCCATGGCGGGAGTCACCGGGGAGCTGTTTTTT.

The chain combines TRBV19 with TRBJ1-5; maybe TRBD1 (5 bases). This CDR3 region has 13 residues. Germline CDR1 and CDR2: LNHDA and SQIVND (reference sequence). The V end lost 6 bases, the J end lost 6 bases, and 12 bases lay between the germline ends. The CDR3 spells CASSGRGGQPQHF. DNA for the CDR3: TGTGCCAGTAGCGGTAGGGGTGGTCAGCCCCAGCATTTT.

The V call is TRBV2, the J call TRBJ1-2; 11 bases line up with TRBD1. The CDR3 runs 16 residues. Germline V gene sequence: CDR1 SNHLY, CDR2 FYNNEI. Trimming took 5 bases from V and 6 from J; bases not matched to a gene: 11. The CDR3 sequence is CASSLNSLDRGHGYTF. For the CDR3, the DNA is TGTGCCAGCAGTTTAAATAGCCTGGACAGGGGGCATGGCTACACCTTC.